The 14 T cell receptor beta chains below come from one sample, sequenced in a study of PD-L1 blockade in urothelial cancer. The time point denotes: peripheral blood 6 weeks after treatment start. Using immunoSEQ multiplex PCR, the repertoire was profiled, and TCRdb retains in-frame clones only, with some absent. The repertoire holds tens of thousands of clones, with 88% as singletons. Sequencing was performed on PBMCs, taken around atezolizumab (anti-PD-L1) treatment. These receptors were taken from a man aged 55-75 years with urothelial cancer.

This clone was seen a single time. V is TRBV6-1 and J is TRBJ2-7; 7 bases fit TRBD1. After removal of 0 bases from V and 3 bases from J, the junction contained 8 bases not matched to a gene. Germline-derived CDR1 and CDR2 are MNHNS and SASEGT. This CDR3 region has 16 residues. CDR3 sequence (DNA): TGTGCCAGCAGTGAAGCGAGGGTACAGGGGTACTACGAGCAGTACTTC. Translating gives CASSEARVQGYYEQYF.

The V call is TRBV5-1, the J call TRBJ1-2; tentatively, D is TRBD1 (6 bases). Germline CDR1 reads SGHRS; CDR2 reads YFSETQ. The ends were cut back, 2 bases at V and 4 bases at J, with 18 bases in the middle. The CDR3 is 16 amino acids. CDR3 DNA: TGCGCCAGCAGCTTTGAACAGGGAAGCCGAGGCTATGGCTACACCTTC. The encoded protein is CASSFEQGSRGYGYTF.

This chain uses TRBV2 with TRBJ2-5; D gene ambiguous. With 10 bases removed from V and 0 bases from J, the gap between germline ends came to 15 bases. The V gene's germline CDR1 is SNHLY and CDR2 FYNNEI. CDR3 size: 14 residues. This CDR3 is CATRSVRDQETQYF. Here the CDR3 DNA reads TGTGCCACCCGGTCGGTAAGAGACCAAGAGACCCAGTACTTC.

The chain has TRBV7-9 and TRBJ2-7, with 11 bases aligning to TRBD2. The CDR3 loop spans 15 amino acids. Unmatched junction bases numbered 6, after V lost 5 bases and J lost 3 bases. Germline V gene sequence: CDR1 SEHNR, CDR2 FQNEAQ (reference sequence). The CDR3 DNA sequence: TGTGCCAGCAGCCCGACTAGCGGGACCAGCTACGAGCAGTACTTC. It specifies CASSPTSGTSYEQYF. The full variable domain, in which reference TRBV7-9 and TRBJ2-7 provide the parts outside the CDR3, is DTGVSQNPRHKITKRGQNVTFRCDPISEHNRLYWYRQTLGQGPEFLTYFQNEAQLEKSRLLSDRFSAERPKGSFSTLEIQRTEQGDSAMYLCASSPTSGTSYEQYFGPGTRLTVT.

A few counts support this clone. The chain has TRBV5-1 and TRBJ1-4; the D is unclear. This CDR3 is 13 amino acids long. V lost 7 bases and J lost 5, with 12 bases in between. Germline assignment: CDR1 SGHRS and CDR2 YFSETQ. CDR3 residues: CASRARGNEKLFF. The DNA of the CDR3 is TGCGCCAGCCGGGCTCGAGGGAATGAAAAACTGTTTTTT.

The chain has TRBV27 and TRBJ2-1; weak D call: TRBD2 (5 bases). The germline V gene has CDR1 MNHEY and CDR2 SMNVEV (reference sequence). V was cut by 5 bases and J by 6 bases, with 14 bases left in between. The CDR3 contains 14 residues. The CDR3 nucleotides are TGTGCCAGCAGTCCCTGGACTGGGCTCAATGAGCAGTTCTTC. The encoded protein is CASSPWTGLNEQFF.

The V and J genes are TRBV30 and TRBJ1-2; TRBD1 aligns across 9 bases. The CDR3 is made up of 11 amino acids. Looked up from germline, CDR1 is GTSNPN and CDR2 is SVGIG (reference sequence). V dropped 7 bases and J dropped 7; count of bases not matched to a gene: 4. This CDR3 reads CALQGAGGYTF. The CDR3 DNA reads as TGTGCCTTACAGGGGGCCGGTGGCTACACCTTC.

The chain recombines TRBV28 with TRBJ2-7, with 7 bases that match TRBD2. V lost 6 bases, J lost 3 bases, and 8 bases stayed unmatched. The CDR3 length is 14 residues. Germline loops: CDR1 MDHEN, CDR2 SYDVKM. The CDR3 sequence is CASSKGGRGYEQYF. CDR3 sequence (DNA): TGTGCCAGCAGCAAGGGCGGGAGAGGCTACGAGCAGTACTTC.

The chain uses TRBV11-2 and TRBJ2-1; D perhaps matches TRBD2 (5 bases). V gave up 1 base and J gave up 9 bases, with 16 bases separating them. Germline V CDR1 and CDR2: SGHAT, FQNNGV. CDR3 length: 15 residues. The chain's CDR3 is CASSLGGEGHSEQFF. The CDR3 bases are TGTGCCAGCAGCTTAGGGGGAGAAGGTCACAGTGAGCAGTTCTTC.

This rearrangement joins TRBV28 to TRBJ1-2, with 7 bases matching TRBD1. Germline values: CDR1 MDHEN, CDR2 SYDVKM. This CDR3 spans 14 amino acids. The junction had 11 bases not matched to a gene; V was cut back by 7 bases and J by 6 bases. For the CDR3, the DNA is TGTGCCAGCACCATCCGCCACAGGGGAAATGGCTACACCTTC. Encoded protein: CASTIRHRGNGYTF.

In its sample, this clone was seen once. This chain links TRBV30 with TRBJ1-5; the D gene is possibly TRBD1 (5 bases). The CDR3 has 15 amino acids. The germline CDR1 and CDR2 sequences are GTSNPN and SVGIG (reference sequence). Trimming took 2 bases from V and 5 from J, leaving 16 bases between them. The CDR3 DNA sequence: TGTGCCTGGAGTAGGACCCGGGGGGGAGATCAGCCCCAGCATTTT. The encoded protein is CAWSRTRGGDQPQHF.

This chain joins TRBV5-8 and TRBJ2-5, with 8 bases matching TRBD1. Trimming cost V 3 bases and J 5 bases; bases outside gene matches: 3. Germline V lookup: CDR1 SGHTS, CDR2 YDEGEE. This CDR3 region has 13 residues. The CDR3 is CASSWRQGETQYF. In nucleotides, the CDR3 is TGTGCCAGCAGCTGGAGACAGGGGGAGACCCAGTACTTC.

The chain has TRBV4-3 and TRBJ2-5, with no clear D. CDR1 and CDR2 from the germline V gene are LGHNA and YSLEER. The CDR3 totals 16 residues. Trimming shortened V by 1 base and J by 2 bases, and 14 bases separated the two germline ends. This chain's CDR3 is CASSQGVRVPQETQYF. The CDR3 DNA is TGCGCCAGCAGCCAAGGAGTTAGAGTGCCTCAAGAGACCCAGTACTTC.

The chain combines TRBV18 with TRBJ1-5; D might be TRBD1 (6 bases). This CDR3 region has 14 residues. CDR1 is KGHSH, CDR2 LQKENI, per germline. V shed 3 bases and J shed 7 bases, with 13 bases lying between them. CDR3 residues: CASSPYREDQPQHF. In DNA, the CDR3 is TGTGCCAGCTCACCGTACAGGGAAGACCAGCCCCAGCATTTT.